One TCR beta chain is described in this entry. The antigen remains unidentified. The sample originates from a study of T cell responses to AZD1222 COVID-19 vaccine. The CDR3 length is 14 residues. The germline V gene encodes CDR1 SGDLS and CDR2 YYNGEE. V was trimmed by 0 bases and J by 7 bases, leaving 10 bases between them. Study-level findings and limits: Repertoire samples came only from after the peak T cell response. Donors were mostly white British, more females; clonal diversity possibly underestimated.

TCRdb's table, derived via immunoSEQ multiplex PCR, lists solely in-frame clones and lacks some. Of some 150,000 clones in the sample, almost 95% were seen once. The TCR was taken from an adult who received the AZD1222 COVID-19 vaccine. This sequence joins TRBV9 and TRBJ1-4; unclear D gene. The material was peripheral blood, obtained 28 days after the second AZD1222 dose. CDR3 loop: CASSVEQVGEKLFF. DNA of the CDR3: TGTGCCAGCAGCGTAGAGCAAGTGGGTGAAAAACTGTTTTTT.